This TCR beta chain was sequenced in a study of CD8 T cells in Susac syndrome. This clonotype was recorded once. Roughly 0.45 to 1 ug RNA was reverse transcribed with random hexamers. With immunoSEQ multiplex PCR, TCR beta CDR3 was amplified across 54 Vbeta and 13 Jbeta. From the immunoSEQ multiplex PCR reads, TCRdb called clonotypes with MiXCR, one entry per CDR3 protein. The data contain approximately 220,000 distinct CDR3 sequences, roughly 94% of them singletons. Trimming removed 6 bases at V and 5 bases at J, with 13 bases between. This CDR3 is 13 amino acids long. CDR1 is MDHEN, CDR2 SYDVKM, per germline. TCR beta sequences were obtained from blood CD8+ and CD4+ T cells. Control patients had untreated stable or active relapsing-remitting multiple sclerosis by revised McDonald criteria.

This sequence joins TRBV28 and TRBJ1-2; no definite D call. The sequenced sample was CD4+ T cells from PBMCs. The receptor was derived from a human donor with multiple sclerosis. Here the CDR3 reads CASSRPSWYGYTF. Written as DNA, the CDR3 is TGTGCCAGCAGCCGACCCTCATGGTATGGCTACACCTTC.